The clone carrying this T cell receptor beta chain was seen only a few times. The CDR3 covers 16 residues. V was pared by 1 base and J by 5 bases, with 7 bases of the junction left unmatched. The germline V gene has CDR1 SGDLS and CDR2 YYNGEE. PCR was performed using 60 Vbeta and 13 Jbeta primers. Libraries were prepared by immunoSEQ multiplex PCR; TCRdb keeps only in-frame clonotypes and omits some of them. The data show about 180,000 clones, over 70% seen once. These data belong to a study of cytomegalovirus exposure and HLA in healthy donors. The chain has TRBV9 and TRBJ2-5; TRBD1 agrees at 11 bases. This sequence originates from a man aged 18 to 30 in good health and CMV-seronegative. The sequencing sample was made of PBMCs. In DNA form, the CDR3 reads TGTGCCAGCAGCGTAAAGGGGACAGGGGGTTGGGAGACCCAGTACTTC. Its protein product is CASSVKGTGGWETQYF.